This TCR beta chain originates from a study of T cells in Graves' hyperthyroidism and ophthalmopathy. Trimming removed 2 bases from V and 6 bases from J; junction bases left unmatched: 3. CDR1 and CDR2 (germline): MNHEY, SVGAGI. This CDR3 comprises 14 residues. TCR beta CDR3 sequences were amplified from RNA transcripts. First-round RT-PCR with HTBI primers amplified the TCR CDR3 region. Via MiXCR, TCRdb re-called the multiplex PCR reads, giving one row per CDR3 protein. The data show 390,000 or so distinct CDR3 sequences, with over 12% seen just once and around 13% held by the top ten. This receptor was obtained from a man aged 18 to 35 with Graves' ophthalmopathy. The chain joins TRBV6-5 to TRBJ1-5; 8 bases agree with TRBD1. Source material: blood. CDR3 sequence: CASSYDRGIQPQHF. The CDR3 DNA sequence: TGTGCCAGCAGTTACGACAGGGGAATTCAGCCCCAGCATTTT.